The clone carrying this TCR beta chain was detected many times. The antigen remains undetermined. The data stem from a study of T cells in Graves' hyperthyroidism and ophthalmopathy. General observations from the study: Ophthalmopathy got predicted by the model a median roughly 6.4 months before its onset. Most thyroid clonotypes with frequency above 0.001 were detected in blood.

Germline V gene sequence: CDR1 SGHAT, CDR2 FQNNGV. The CDR3 has 16 amino acids. With 3 bases clipped from V and 2 bases from J, the junction kept 8 bases outside the gene matches. TCR beta CDR3 region amplification was performed from RNA transcripts. The HTBI primer set was used in a first-round RT-PCR of the TCR CDR3. TCRdb reprocessed the multiplex PCR reads with MiXCR, giving one entry per CDR3 protein. The sample consists of a few hundred thousand distinct CDR3 sequences, roughly 23% of them appearing once. V usage is TRBV11-2 and J usage is TRBJ2-3, with 7 bases that match TRBD2. This clonotype was obtained from a woman between 70 and 85 years old with Graves' ophthalmopathy. Sequenced input: blood. In nucleotides, the CDR3 is TGTGCCAGCAGCTTTCAAGCGGGATTGAACACAGATACGCAGTATTTT. Protein product: CASSFQAGLNTDTQYF.